Sequencing of this TCR beta chain was carried out in a study of cytomegalovirus exposure and HLA in healthy donors (TCRdb year 2017). General notes on the study: An earlier analysis of some 600 of the donors reported approximately 280 Gb of sequence data and 90 million to 120 million unique TCR beta sequences obtained from some 200 million T cells. To predict cytomegalovirus infection status, the study brought together high-throughput TCR immunosequencing, statistical association of individual TCRs with disease status, and machine learning. The study profiled the T cell repertoires of hundreds of subjects by immunosequencing and related them to cytomegalovirus serostatus. HLA typing covered class I and class II loci at four-digit resolution. The genetic ancestry cluster associated with self-reported Caucasian donors included 81% of the 350 to 500 genotyped donors. An early release that covered fewer than 800 HLA-typed donors contained approximately 320 gigabases of sequencing data and 65 million to 100 million unique TCR sequences. The number of donors typed differed by locus, with roughly 629-640 for A, B, C, DRB1 and DQB1, roughly 520 for DQA1, under 610 for DPA1, and under 490 for DPB1. All discovery cohort repertoires had been generated on a single sequencing platform. The aim of the study was to test whether cataloging public T cell receptors could identify signatures of past pathogen exposure. Besides the first cohort of approximately 710 subjects, a separate validation cohort made up of roughly 120 different subjects was used. In an earlier analysis of a few hundred of the donors, high-throughput TCR beta sequencing was used to judge whether each TCR beta V gene segment behaved as functional or pseudogenic. Donor age, sex, ethnicity and CMV serostatus were compiled together with the repertoire data. Several DR-DQ haplotypes were handled as single units for association and clustering because linkage in the cohort was strong. Rather than using new phenotypic data, the later analysis identified candidate immune exposures from TCR beta sequences and from how often those sequences occurred across donors. Among 350 to 400 genotyped donors of the cohort, an average of around 240,000 unique TCR beta nucleotide sequences were sequenced per donor, roughly 20% of them non-productive. In a later genetic analysis, genome-wide SNP genotypes for about three fifths of the 666 donors were used, and that subset was treated as a discovery cohort. In a later analysis, previously published TCR beta repertoires from 550 to 700 donors were re-analyzed and high-resolution HLA genotyping was added so that TCR occurrence patterns could be studied. The investigation overall reported the following: Cytomegalovirus status was reported to be diagnosed by the classifier with high specificity and sensitivity in both the original and validation cohorts. A further reported finding was that TCR beta sequences accurately predicted the HLA-A and HLA-B alleles for most subjects in the first cohort. For the cohort, immune exposure information was limited to CMV serostatus. The cohort was sequenced for TCR beta chains only, and without alpha or paired-chain data the features that could be detected were limited. Across donors, most TCR sequences were observed very rarely, whereas some public TCRs were present in many individuals. Three of the identified cytomegalovirus-associated TCR beta chains were confirmed in vitro to be specific for cytomegalovirus antigens. Some IMGT-functional V segments, including TRBV6-2 and TRBV6-3, could not be distinguished by the 87-base-pair reads and were therefore excluded. Roughly uniform sequencing depth across donors was assumed in presence/absence analyses, although this assumption may not hold. At a false discovery rate of 0.05, a later analysis linked 15,000 to 20,000 TCR beta sequences to specific HLA alleles. When HLA alleles, especially DR and DQ, strongly co-occurred, TCR associations were difficult to assign to individual alleles. Most CMV-associated TCR beta chains appeared to be HLA-restricted in a later analysis, and the HLA associations seemed to be driven largely by CMV exposure. Because some donors lacked HLA typing at each locus, the association tests relied only on the typed subset. According to a later genetic analysis, donors in an Asian-associated ancestry cluster had fewer N-insertions in productive TCRs than the roughly 670-donor mean. It was suggested by the authors that the approach could potentially be generalized to other disease states and immunological phenotypes. A later genetic analysis associated a missense DCLRE1C variant with V-gene and J-gene trimming of TCR beta chains, and an independent cohort replicated the association. In a later analysis, TCR association rates were found to vary across HLA loci, with the most associated TCRs seen for DRB1 alleles and the fewest for HLA-C alleles. A later analysis found that HLA-associated TCR beta chains were more clonally expanded and had lower generation probabilities than equally common non-associated chains. Broadly in line with IMGT annotations, most TCR beta V segments showed up in productive rearrangements about 87% or about 30% of the time in an earlier analysis of 450 to 600 of the donors. Linkage disequilibrium might explain the correlated functional status among segregating V segments, but an unknown experimental factor could not be excluded. According to a later analysis, parvovirus B19, influenza, CMV and Epstein-Barr virus appeared linked to several top co-occurrence clusters. A cluster of highly shared sequence variants was judged likely to be a technical artifact of the sequencing pipeline. The earlier analysis of about 600 of the donors excluded some 15 rarely observed V segments, including chromosome 9 orphons, because counts were too low. A total of 150 or so TCR beta chains were listed by the study as associated with cytomegalovirus.

The cohort comprised more than 550 healthy bone marrow donors. At the time of sampling, all cohort members were nominally healthy, though unrecorded immune exposures were likely present. The donor tested CMV seronegative and was one of the 352 seronegative cohort members. A peripheral blood sample was collected from each donor, and TCR beta sequencing was performed on peripheral blood mononuclear cells. The Qiagen DNeasy Blood Extraction Kit was used to extract genomic DNA from the blood cell samples. Remarks on this clone: Its binding antigen is unknown.

Library creation used the immunoSEQ multiplex PCR assay. For the multiplex PCR, a mixture combining 60 forward primers for TCR Vbeta segments and 13 reverse primers for TCR Jbeta segments was used. The CDR3 region of rearranged TCR beta genes was amplified from genomic DNA by a multiplex PCR assay. Amplified TCR beta libraries were sequenced as 87-base-pair reads on the Illumina HiSeq System. The original methods were these. Across the roughly 600 repertoires, a later analysis counted 78 million or so unique TCR beta chains, 9.5 million to 12 million of which were shared by at least two donors. Raw reads were error-corrected and collapsed into unique sequences with a nearest-neighbor algorithm that merged closely related sequences to remove PCR and sequencing errors. Alignment of CDR3 sequences to IMGT reference sequences was used to assign V, D and J gene segments. For a sequence to be retained, a match of at least six nucleotides was required to both a V gene segment and a J gene segment. Rearrangements were classified as productive when the CDR3 lacked stop codons and remained in frame with V and J, and all other rearrangements were classified as non-productive. CDR3 was defined by IMGT convention, running from the second conserved V-encoded cysteine to the conserved J-encoded phenylalanine. Sequences without an unambiguous match to a single V gene segment were excluded from the earlier analysis of about 600 of the donors. In an earlier analysis of around 600 of the donors, V segments were called functional above 56.7% productive rearrangements and were called segregating when the between-donor standard deviation exceeded 5%. To diagnose cytomegalovirus status from the catalog of TCR beta chain sequences, a statistical classification framework was built. In a later analysis, TCR nucleotide sequences were compared against IMGT/GENE-DB human TR gene sequences so that V and J genes could be assigned. The TCRdist pipeline was used in a later analysis to assign CDR3 sequences and most-parsimonious VDJ recombination scenarios. In a later analysis, each TCR beta chain was defined by its CDR3 amino acid sequence together with its V-gene family, and reads lacking a unique V-gene family were excluded. As a way to deal with suspected cross-contamination and a sequencing artifact, a later analysis dropped more than 500 nucleotide sequences that were highly shared and had low generation probability. A later analysis calculated a clonal expansion index for each public chain from normalized within-repertoire ranks of inferred template counts. In a later analysis, generation probabilities were computed with a VDJ recombination model fitted to out-of-frame rearrangements, and the resulting probabilities were checked against IGoR. Hypergeometric tests were used in a later analysis to score TCR-TCR, TCR-HLA and TCR-CMV co-occurrence, with a repertoire-size bias correction applied to the TCR pairs. To estimate false discovery rates, a later analysis permuted the HLA or CMV assignments 20 times. A later analysis grouped co-occurring TCRs with DBSCAN, adding TCRdist sequence similarity when clustering within HLA-allele-positive subsets. Co-occurrence clustering excluded repertoires with fewer than 30,000 or more than 120,000 public chains, plus five with anomalous nucleotide sharing. What TCRdb holds here is the immuneACCESS table cut down to in-frame rearrangements. Part of the clones is not present; checked against another copy, under half of the missing clones reflect an unresolved V gene, and the others are unexplained. V and J calls and clone size are given by that table; D and trimming were obtained from the DNA. The sample table records 150,000 or so clones. Roughly 2% of the sample is taken by the ten largest.

In the germline V gene (reference sequence), CDR1 corresponds to SGHAT and CDR2 to FQDESV. Counted from cysteine to phenylalanine, this CDR3 has 15 amino acids. The sequence is cut down to CDR3 DNA, 45 bases in frame from base 1. Germline trimming amounts to 5 bases on V and 4 bases on J, with 11 as the count of junction bases outside the gene matches. This clonotype originated in a man between 25 and 39 years old in good health and CMV-seronegative. The rearranged segments are TRBV11-1 and TRBJ2-7; TRBD1 aligns with 7 central bases. The sequenced sample consisted of PBMCs. The DNA is TGTGCCAGCAGCACCAGACAGGGTGTAGGGTACGAGCAGTACTTC. This codes for CASSTRQGVGYEQYF.